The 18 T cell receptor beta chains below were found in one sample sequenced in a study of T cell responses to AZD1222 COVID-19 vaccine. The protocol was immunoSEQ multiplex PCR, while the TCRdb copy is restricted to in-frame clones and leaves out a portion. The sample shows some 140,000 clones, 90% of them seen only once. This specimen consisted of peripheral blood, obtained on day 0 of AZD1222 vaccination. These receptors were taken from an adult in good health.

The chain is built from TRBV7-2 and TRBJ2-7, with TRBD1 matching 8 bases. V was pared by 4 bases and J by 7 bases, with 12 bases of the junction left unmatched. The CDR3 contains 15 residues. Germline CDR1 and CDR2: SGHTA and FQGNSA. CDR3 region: CASSYPDRGKMEQYF. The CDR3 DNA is TGTGCCAGCAGCTACCCAGACAGGGGCAAAATGGAGCAGTACTTC. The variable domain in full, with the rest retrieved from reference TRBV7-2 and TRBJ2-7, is GAGVSQSPSNKVTEKGKDVELRCDPISGHTALYWYRQSLGQGLEFLIYFQGNSAPDKSGLPSDRFSAERTGGSVSTLTIQRTQQEDSAVYLCASSYPDRGKMEQYFGPGTRLTVT.

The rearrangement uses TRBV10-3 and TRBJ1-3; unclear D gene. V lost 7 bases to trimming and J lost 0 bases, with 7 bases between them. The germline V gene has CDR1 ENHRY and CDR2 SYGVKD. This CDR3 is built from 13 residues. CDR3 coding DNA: TGTGCCATCACCGCCGGCTCTGGAAACACCATATATTTT. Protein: CAITAGSGNTIYF.

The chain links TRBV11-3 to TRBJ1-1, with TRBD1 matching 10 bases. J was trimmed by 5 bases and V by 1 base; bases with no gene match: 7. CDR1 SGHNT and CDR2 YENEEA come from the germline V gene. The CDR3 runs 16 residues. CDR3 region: CASSLVLGTGATEAFF. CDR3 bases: TGTGCCAGCAGCTTAGTGCTCGGGACAGGGGCGACTGAAGCTTTCTTT.

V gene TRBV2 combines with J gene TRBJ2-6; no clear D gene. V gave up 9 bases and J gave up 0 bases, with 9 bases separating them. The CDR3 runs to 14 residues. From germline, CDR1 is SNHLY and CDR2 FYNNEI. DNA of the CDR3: TGTGCCAGTGAAGCGATCTCTGGGGCCAACGTCCTGACTTTC. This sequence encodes CASEAISGANVLTF.

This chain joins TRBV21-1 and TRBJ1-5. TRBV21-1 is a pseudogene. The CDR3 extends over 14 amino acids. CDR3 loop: CASSKWGGELPQHF. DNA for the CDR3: TGTGCCAGCAGCAAATGGGGAGGCGAGTTGCCCCAGCATTTT.

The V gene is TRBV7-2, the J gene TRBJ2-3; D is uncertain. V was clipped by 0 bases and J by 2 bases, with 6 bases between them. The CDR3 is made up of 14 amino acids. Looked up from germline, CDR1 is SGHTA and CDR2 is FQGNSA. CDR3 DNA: TGTGCCAGCAGCTTAGCTAGGTACACAGATACGCAGTATTTT. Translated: CASSLARYTDTQYF.

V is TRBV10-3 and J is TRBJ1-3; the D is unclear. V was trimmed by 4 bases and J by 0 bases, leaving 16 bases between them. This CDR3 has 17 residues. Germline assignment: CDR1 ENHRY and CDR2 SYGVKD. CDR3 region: CAISGRTRLSSGNTIYF. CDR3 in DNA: TGTGCCATCAGTGGGAGGACCAGGCTTTCCTCTGGAAACACCATATATTTT.

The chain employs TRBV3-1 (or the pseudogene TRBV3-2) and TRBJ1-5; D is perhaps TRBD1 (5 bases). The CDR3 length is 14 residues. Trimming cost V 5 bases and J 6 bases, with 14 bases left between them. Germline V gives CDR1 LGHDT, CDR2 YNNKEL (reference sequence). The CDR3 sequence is CASSARQISQPQHF. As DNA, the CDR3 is TGTGCCAGCAGCGCAAGACAGATTTCTCAGCCCCAGCATTTT.

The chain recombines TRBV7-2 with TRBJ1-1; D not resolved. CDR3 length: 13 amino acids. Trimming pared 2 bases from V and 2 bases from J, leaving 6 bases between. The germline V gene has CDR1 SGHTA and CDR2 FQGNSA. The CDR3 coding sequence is TGTGCCAGCAGCTTACAGTCCAACACTGAAGCTTTCTTT. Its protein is CASSLQSNTEAFF.

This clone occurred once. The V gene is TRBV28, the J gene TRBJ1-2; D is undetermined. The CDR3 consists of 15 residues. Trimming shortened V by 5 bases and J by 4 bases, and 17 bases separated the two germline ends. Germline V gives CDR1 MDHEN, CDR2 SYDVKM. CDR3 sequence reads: CASSLRPGNTYGYTF. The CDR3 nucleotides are TGTGCCAGCAGTCTTCGACCGGGAAACACCTATGGCTACACCTTC.

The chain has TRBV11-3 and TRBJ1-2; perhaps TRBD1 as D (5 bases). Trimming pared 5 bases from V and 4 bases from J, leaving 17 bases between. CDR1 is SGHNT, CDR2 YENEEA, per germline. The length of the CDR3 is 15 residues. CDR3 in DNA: TGTGCCAGCAGCAACTTTCGGACAAACTCCTATGGCTACACCTTC. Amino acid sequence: CASSNFRTNSYGYTF.

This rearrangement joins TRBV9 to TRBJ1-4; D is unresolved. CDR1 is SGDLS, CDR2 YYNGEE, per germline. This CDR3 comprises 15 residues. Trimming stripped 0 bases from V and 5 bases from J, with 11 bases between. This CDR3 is CASSVAVKGNEKLFF. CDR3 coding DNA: TGTGCCAGCAGCGTAGCGGTGAAGGGAAATGAAAAACTGTTTTTT.

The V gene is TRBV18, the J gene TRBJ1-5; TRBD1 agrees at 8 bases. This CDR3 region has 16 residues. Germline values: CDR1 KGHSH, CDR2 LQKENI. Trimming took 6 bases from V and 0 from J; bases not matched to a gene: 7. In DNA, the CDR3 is TGTGCCAGCTCCCCCCAGGGGGCCGGTAGCAATCAGCCCCAGCATTTT. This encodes CASSPQGAGSNQPQHF. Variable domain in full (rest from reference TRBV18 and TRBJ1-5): NAGVMQNPRHLVRRRGQEARLRCSPMKGHSHVYWYRQLPEEGLKFMVYLQKENIIDESGMPKERFSAEFPKEGPSILRIQQVVRGDSAAYFCASSPQGAGSNQPQHFGDGTRLSIL.

CDR3 sequence: CAWKPAGGNTIYF. Written as DNA, the CDR3 is TGTGCCTGGAAGCCCGCGGGTGGAAACACCATATATTTT. The chain combines TRBV30 with TRBJ1-3; no definite D call. There are 13 residues in the CDR3. V lost 4 bases and J 3 bases, leaving 10 bases between the germline ends. Per the germline V gene, CDR1 is GTSNPN and CDR2 is SVGIG (reference sequence). Filled out from reference TRBV30 and TRBJ1-3, the complete variable domain reads SQTIHQWPATLVQPVGSPLSLECTVEGTSNPNLYWYRQAAGRGLQLLFYSVGIGQISSEVPQNLSASRPQDRQFILSSKKLLLSDSGFYLCAWKPAGGNTIYFGEGSWLTVV.

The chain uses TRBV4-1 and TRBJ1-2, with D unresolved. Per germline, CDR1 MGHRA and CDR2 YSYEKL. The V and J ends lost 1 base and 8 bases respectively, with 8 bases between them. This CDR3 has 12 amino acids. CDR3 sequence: CASSQVFSGYTF. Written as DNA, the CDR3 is TGCGCCAGCAGCCAAGTATTCAGCGGCTACACCTTC.

The CDR3 region is CAIRDGPGQGSYEQYF. For the CDR3, the DNA is TGTGCCATCCGAGATGGACCGGGACAGGGATCCTACGAGCAGTACTTC. The gene calls are TRBV10-3 and TRBJ2-7, with 9 bases matching TRBD1. This CDR3 region has 16 residues. Germline-derived CDR1 and CDR2 are ENHRY and SYGVKD. V lost 8 bases and J lost 1; bases outside the gene matches: 12.

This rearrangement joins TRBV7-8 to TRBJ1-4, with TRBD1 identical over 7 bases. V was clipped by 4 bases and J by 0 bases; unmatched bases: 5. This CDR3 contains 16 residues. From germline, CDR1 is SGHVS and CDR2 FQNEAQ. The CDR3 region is CASSSGQSATNEKLFF. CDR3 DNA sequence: TGTGCCAGCAGCTCGGGACAGAGCGCAACTAATGAAAAACTGTTTTTT. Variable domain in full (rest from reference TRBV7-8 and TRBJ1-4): GAGVSQSPRYKVAKRGQDVALRCDPISGHVSLFWYQQALGQGPEFLTYFQNEAQLDKSGLPSDRFFAERPEGSVSTLKIQRTQQEDSAVYLCASSSGQSATNEKLFFGSGTQLSVL.

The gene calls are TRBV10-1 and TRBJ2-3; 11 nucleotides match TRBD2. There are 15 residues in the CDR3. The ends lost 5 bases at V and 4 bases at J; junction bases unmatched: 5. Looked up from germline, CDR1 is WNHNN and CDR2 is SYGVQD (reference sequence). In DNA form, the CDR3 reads TGCGCCAGCAGTCAGCTACTAGCGGGAGCAGATACGCAGTATTTT. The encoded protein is CASSQLLAGADTQYF.